The present T cell receptor (beta chain) was sequenced within a study of blood T cell repertoires in COVID-19. Study in general: Donors in the United States, Italy and Spain gave samples during acute or convalescent COVID-19. Nucleic acid was either cDNA or gDNA, and it came from T cells, B-cell-depleted T cells, or PBMCs.

This CDR3 is built from 12 residues. Germline assignment: CDR1 SGHNT and CDR2 YYREEE (reference sequence). With 6 bases removed from V and 5 bases from J, the gap between germline ends came to 11 bases. Methods used by the authors: Nucleated cell number was recorded as an estimate derived from reference gene primer amplification. Assay: immunoSEQ multiplex PCR; the TCRdb copy retains only in-frame clones and omits some. For V, J and clone size, that table is used; D and trimming come from the DNA. The sample lists some 140,000 clones; about four fifths were seen once. Specimen: peripheral blood. This TCR was recovered from a human donor in a cohort sampled during active COVID-19. The chain has TRBV5-4 and TRBJ2-5; TRBD2 might be the D (6 bases). The CDR3 is CASNLRGETQYF. DNA of the CDR3: TGTGCCAGCAACCTACGGGGGGAGACCCAGTACTTC.